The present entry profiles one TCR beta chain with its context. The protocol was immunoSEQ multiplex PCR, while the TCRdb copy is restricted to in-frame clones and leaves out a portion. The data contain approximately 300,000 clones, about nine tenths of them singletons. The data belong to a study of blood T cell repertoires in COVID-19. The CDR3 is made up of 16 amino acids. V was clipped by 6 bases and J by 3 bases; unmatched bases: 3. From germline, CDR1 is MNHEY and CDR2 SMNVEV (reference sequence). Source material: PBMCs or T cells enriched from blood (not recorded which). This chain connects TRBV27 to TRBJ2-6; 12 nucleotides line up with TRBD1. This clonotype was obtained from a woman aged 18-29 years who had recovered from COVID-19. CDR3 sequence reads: CASSRDRGLGANVLTF. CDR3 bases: TGTGCCAGCAGCCGGGACAGGGGGCTTGGGGCCAACGTCCTGACTTTC.